These T cell receptor beta chains were read from a single sample in a study of response to subunit inactivated influenza vaccine. TCRdb fed the RT-PCR reads into MiXCR, producing one record per CDR3 protein. The table shows 500,000 to 650,000 distinct CDR3 sequences, with under 9% occurring only once. Material: PBMCs from blood, obtained around 2 years after vaccination. The source is a man aged 50 to 69 who received an inactivated influenza vaccine. Both conserved end residues are part of each CDR3. Each record gives: J gene, CDR3 length, clone size, V gene, CDR3 protein. Size is omitted from some rows. Given values are once, few, many or a class for expanded clones.

TRBJ1-4 14 NA TRBV12-3/TRBV12-4 CASRETGGLEKLFF
TRBJ2-5 15 few TRBV20-1 CSASLGLALGETQYF
TRBJ2-5 13 many TRBV5-1 CASSRGYQETQYF
TRBJ1-2 15 NA TRBV20-1 CSGKGTGAGNYGYTF
TRBJ1-6 15 few TRBV4-1 CASSRSQGLNSPLHF
TRBJ1-2 14 few TRBV14 CASSQGGTGDGYTF
TRBJ2-7 15 few TRBV28 CASGSGQGGTYEQYF
TRBJ2-1 13 few TRBV20-1 CSARTGNLNEQFF
TRBJ2-2 15 NA TRBV5-1 CASSLARQNTGELFF
TRBJ2-1 16 many TRBV5-1 CASSPRSLSSYNEQFF
TRBJ2-1 14 NA TRBV5-1 CASSPLAVYNEQFF
TRBJ2-7 16 few TRBV11-2 CASSANIGTSGGEQYF
TRBJ1-2 12 many TRBV29-1 CSVGDSFYGYTF
TRBJ2-3 15 NA TRBV6-2/TRBV6-3 CASSYKLESTDTQYF
TRBJ2-1 14 few TRBV7-2 CASSPGLAGIEQFF
TRBJ2-1 20 few TRBV24-1 CATSDWGSGGSFSSYNEQFF
TRBJ2-5 15 NA TRBV29-1 CSVALGTGGLETQYF
TRBJ1-2 14 NA TRBV28 CASSSGTAVYGYTF
TRBJ2-3 17 NA TRBV4-3 CASSQDLGPYGTDTQYF
TRBJ2-1 14 NA TRBV25-1 CASSVGLTYNEQFF
TRBJ1-2 13 many TRBV6-1 CASRLDRNYGYTF
TRBJ2-2 13 many TRBV12-3/TRBV12-4 CASSLGPGGELFF
TRBJ2-3 12 once TRBV29-1 CSVALRIDTQYF
TRBJ2-1 15 few TRBV4-2 CASSQGVSGSGEQFF
TRBJ1-2 14 NA TRBV7-9 CASSSSHGNYGYTF
TRBJ2-1 20 many TRBV4-1 CASSQLTPMEGTAFGNEQFF
TRBJ2-2 15 NA TRBV5-1 CASSRGASWTGELFF
TRBJ2-2 15 many TRBV12-3/TRBV12-4 CASSPTGRHTGELFF
TRBJ2-1 14 NA TRBV7-2 CASSLRQTGGEQFF
TRBJ2-3 15 NA TRBV19 CASSTSGGIADTQYF
TRBJ2-3 14 many TRBV29-1 CSAGTGGFTDTQYF
TRBJ1-2 13 NA TRBV29-1 CSVGRQGADGYTF
TRBJ2-7 16 few TRBV9 CASSVSLAGLTGEQYF
TRBJ1-5 17 many TRBV4-2 CASSQVSGTGIRQPQHF
TRBJ2-1 16 NA TRBV5-4 CASSPGTSGIANEQFF
TRBJ2-2 16 NA TRBV7-2 CASRRGPDGNTGELFF
TRBJ2-1 17 NA TRBV12-3/TRBV12-4 CASSFLAGGPGVVEQFF
TRBJ2-7 17 NA TRBV6-1 CASSRGTSGRLTYEQYF
TRBJ2-4 15 many TRBV4-2 CASSQEGTGGGVQYF
TRBJ2-1 14 few TRBV6-2/TRBV6-3 CASSTGTVYNEQFF
TRBJ1-5 15 NA TRBV12-3/TRBV12-4 CASALGVGGNQPQHF
TRBJ2-1 12 many TRBV12-3/TRBV12-4 CASTRTDNEQFF
TRBJ2-5 13 NA TRBV7-9 CASSLRNEETQYF
TRBJ2-1 13 many TRBV29-1 CSVGASNYNEQFF
TRBJ2-7 13 NA TRBV15 CATKQGPSGEQYF
TRBJ1-4 12 few TRBV29-1 CSVKEQIKVMFF
TRBJ2-2 15 few TRBV5-1 CASSRDGANTGELFF
TRBJ2-1 13 few TRBV7-7 CASSSDRYNEQFF
TRBJ2-1 16 few TRBV7-6 CASSLISSGGANEQFF
TRBJ2-7 13 many TRBV6-5 CASSYDRTYEQYF
TRBJ2-7 15 few TRBV6-1 CASRPGQFSSYEQYF
TRBJ1-2 17 many TRBV5-1 CASSFFPNRISNYGYTF
TRBJ2-5 15 NA TRBV4-1 CASSRAGGSQETQYF